One and the same sample provided the 9 T cell receptor beta chains below, sequenced in a study of metastatic and nonmetastatic thyroid tumors. TCRdb ran MiXCR on the PCR reads. Of about 21,000 clones detected, around 28% appear once; the ten largest clones hold about 20%. Treatment of any kind had been given to no patient before thyroid surgery. The sequenced sample consisted of blood. These receptors originate from a female donor with papillary thyroid cancer or a benign thyroid nodule (not recorded which). Some clones in this sample may be carry-over from other donors' samples.

The rearrangement links TRBV28 to TRBJ1-2; 7 nucleotides line up with TRBD1. The CDR3 covers 13 residues. J was trimmed by 7 bases and V by 3 bases; bases with no gene match: 5. Per the germline V gene, CDR1 is MDHEN and CDR2 is SYDVKM. CDR3 protein: CASSFTGALGYTF. CDR3 coding DNA: TGTGCCAGCAGTTTCACAGGGGCGCTTGGCTACACCTTC.

Comments on this clone: The missing conserved phenylalanine or tryptophan at the end of this CDR3 makes a read error likely. It is unclear where the CDR3 begins or ends on the DNA, so no DNA is shown, and the CDR3 is as TCRdb lists it. The chain is built from TRBV9 and TRBJ1-2. The CDR3 has 15 residues if both end residues are counted. CDR1 is SGDLS, CDR2 YYNGEE, per germline. CDR3 region: CASSVNRHDIVGDTL.

There are many counts of this clone. The V and J genes are TRBV10-3 and TRBJ2-1, with 9 bases that match TRBD2. Germline V gene data show CDR1 as ENHRY and CDR2 as SYGVKD. Germline trimming cut 6 bases from V and 5 bases from J; bases unmatched to any gene: 8. This CDR3 has 15 amino acids. CDR3 coding DNA: TGTGCCATCAGCTCGACTAGCGGCGGGAACAATGAGCAGTTCTTC. Protein product: CAISSTSGGNNEQFF.

This clone is labeled medium-sized (0.01 to 0.1%). The chain employs TRBV6-2 or TRBV6-3 and TRBJ1-1; a weak D match, TRBD1 (5 bases). The CDR3 is 14 residues long. Trimming shortened V by 6 bases and J by 10 bases, and 21 bases separated the two germline ends. Germline V gene data show CDR1 as MNHEY and CDR2 as SVGEGT. The CDR3 coding sequence is TGTGCCAGCAGCCCGACAGAGGTAGGCGTTCGAGCTTTCTTT. This codes for CASSPTEVGVRAFF.

This CDR3 is CASSPDQPQHF. CDR3 sequence (DNA): TGTGCCAGCAGTCCGGATCAGCCCCAGCATTTT. The chain combines TRBV12-3 or TRBV12-4 with TRBJ1-5; D uncertain. V lost 5 bases and J 5 bases, leaving 4 bases between the germline ends. CDR3 length: 11 amino acids.

The chain uses TRBV20-1 and TRBJ2-1; D gene uncertain. V was shortened by 5 bases and J by 8 bases, with 13 bases between the two germline ends. The CDR3 covers 12 residues. Germline V gene data show CDR1 as DFQATT and CDR2 as SNEGSKA (reference sequence). CDR3 residues: CSAPPPVDEQFF. The CDR3 bases are TGCAGTGCTCCTCCCCCAGTGGATGAGCAGTTCTTC.

This clone appeared many times. The CDR3 spells CASSLGGKEKLFF. CDR3 coding DNA: TGTGCCAGCAGTCTCGGAGGAAAGGAAAAACTGTTTTTT. This chain uses TRBV6-1 with TRBJ1-4; D is ambiguous. This CDR3 is 13 amino acids long. V lost 5 bases, J lost 8 bases, and 12 bases lay in between. Germline CDR1 MNHNS, CDR2 SASEGT.

This clone was recorded a few times. The J gene is TRBJ1-1, the V gene TRBV2; 8 bases fit TRBD1. The V and J ends lost 7 bases and 6 bases, in that order; junction bases with no gene match: 10. There are 14 residues in the CDR3. Germline V CDR1 and CDR2: SNHLY, FYNNEI. CDR3 amino acids: CASKENRGDAEAFF. The DNA of the CDR3 is TGTGCCAGCAAGGAAAACAGGGGGGATGCTGAAGCTTTCTTT.

The rearrangement uses TRBV27 and TRBJ2-7; 7 nucleotides match TRBD1. The germline V gene has CDR1 MNHEY and CDR2 SMNVEV (reference sequence). J was trimmed by 6 bases and V by 9 bases; bases with no gene match: 14. The CDR3 contains 14 residues. CDR3 in amino acids: CASKGQSTPGEQYF. CDR3 sequence (DNA): TGTGCCAGTAAGGGACAGTCCACGCCGGGCGAGCAGTACTTC.